This entry describes one TCR beta chain. The antigen this receptor binds is unknown. No clone much larger than this one lies a single base away; base qualities are absent. This entry comes from a study of cytomegalovirus exposure and HLA in healthy donors (dated by TCRdb to about 2017). About the study as a whole: According to an earlier analysis of several hundred of the donors, about 190 million T cells yielded roughly 110 million unique TCR beta sequences and about 300 Gb of sequence data. In an earlier analysis of about 590 of the donors, high-throughput TCR beta sequencing was used to judge whether each TCR beta V gene segment behaved as functional or pseudogenic. All discovery cohort repertoires had been generated on a single sequencing platform. Among the roughly 400 genotyped donors, around 79% belonged to the genetic ancestry cluster associated with self-reported Caucasian donors. Typing coverage differed by locus: A, B, C, DRB1 and DQB1 were typed in roughly 620-640 donors, DQA1 in roughly 510, DPA1 in 600 to 610, and DPB1 in 450 to 480. Around 320 gigabases of sequencing data and 78 million or so unique TCR sequences were included in an early release covering several hundred HLA-typed donors. A later analysis re-analyzed previously published TCR beta repertoires from 666 donors and added high-resolution HLA genotyping to study TCR occurrence patterns. To predict cytomegalovirus infection status, the study brought together high-throughput TCR immunosequencing, statistical association of individual TCRs with disease status, and machine learning. Donor age, sex, ethnicity and CMV serostatus were compiled alongside the repertoire data. Among a few hundred genotyped donors of the cohort, an average of 235,054 unique TCR beta nucleotide sequences were sequenced per donor, 15% to 20% of them non-productive. About 5 DR-DQ haplotypes were handled as single units for association and clustering, since linkage in the cohort was strong. The study profiled the T cell repertoires of hundreds of subjects by immunosequencing and related them to cytomegalovirus serostatus. The study aimed to test whether cataloging public T cell receptors could reveal signatures of past pathogen exposure. Rather than using new phenotypic data, the later analysis identified candidate immune exposures from TCR beta sequences and from how often those sequences occurred across donors. HLA typing included class I and class II loci at four-digit resolution. A later genetic analysis took genome-wide SNP genotypes for about 55% of the roughly 670 donors and used that subset as a discovery cohort. Along with the roughly 610-subject first cohort, a separate validation cohort of over a hundred different subjects was used.

CDR1 and CDR2, per the germline V gene, are SGHRS and YFSETQ. The CDR3 goes from the cysteine to the phenylalanine over 14 residues. Only the CDR3 DNA is retained, 42 bases long and in frame from the first base. The germline V end is reduced by 3 bases and the J end by 4 bases; junction bases left unmatched: 3. Receptors were amplified or captured by the immunoSEQ multiplex PCR assay. A mixture of 60 forward primers for TCR Vbeta segments and 13 reverse primers for TCR Jbeta segments was used in the multiplex PCR. The CDR3 region of rearranged TCR beta genes was amplified from genomic DNA by a multiplex PCR assay. Amplified TCR beta libraries were sequenced as 87-base-pair reads on the Illumina HiSeq System. Under the source paper's analysis protocol: A later analysis tallied tens of millions of unique TCR beta chains across the 640 or so repertoires, and roughly 11 million of those chains were shared by two or more donors. Raw reads were error-corrected and collapsed into unique sequences by a nearest-neighbor algorithm in which closely related sequences were merged to remove PCR and sequencing errors. Alignment of CDR3 sequences to IMGT reference sequences was used to assign V, D and J gene segments. Each retained sequence needed at least a six-nucleotide match to both a V gene segment and a J gene segment. Rearrangements were classified as productive when the CDR3 lacked stop codons and remained in frame with V and J, and all other rearrangements were classified as non-productive. CDR3 was defined by IMGT convention, running from the second conserved V-encoded cysteine to the conserved J-encoded phenylalanine. In an earlier analysis of approximately 590 of the donors, sequences lacking an unambiguous match to a single V gene segment were excluded. In an earlier analysis of 587 of the donors, a V segment was called functional when productive rearrangements were above 56.7%, and segregating when the standard deviation between donors exceeded 5%. To diagnose cytomegalovirus status from the catalog of TCR beta chain sequences, a statistical classification framework was built. A later analysis assigned V and J genes by comparing TCR nucleotide sequences with IMGT/GENE-DB human TR gene sequences. A later analysis assigned CDR3 sequences and most-parsimonious VDJ recombination scenarios with the TCRdist pipeline. A later analysis defined each TCR beta chain by its CDR3 amino acid sequence plus V-gene family, and excluded reads lacking a unique V-gene family. A later analysis removed nearly 600 highly shared, low-generation-probability nucleotide sequences to deal with suspected cross-contamination and a sequencing artifact. A later analysis calculated a clonal expansion index for each public chain from normalized within-repertoire ranks of inferred template counts. In a later analysis, generation probabilities were computed using a VDJ recombination model fitted to out-of-frame rearrangements, and the results were checked against IGoR. In a later analysis, TCR-TCR, TCR-HLA and TCR-CMV co-occurrence was scored with hypergeometric tests, and a repertoire-size bias correction was applied to TCR pairs. In a later analysis, false discovery rates were estimated by permuting HLA or CMV assignments 20 times. A later analysis grouped co-occurring TCRs with DBSCAN, adding TCRdist sequence similarity when clustering within HLA-allele-positive subsets. Repertoires with fewer than 30,000 or more than 120,000 public chains were left out of co-occurrence clustering, as were five repertoires with anomalous nucleotide sharing. The table comes from immuneACCESS by way of TCRdb, which keeps in-frame sequences with V and J called. Part of the clones is missing from these tables; in studies checked, under half for an unresolved V gene and the rest for unknown reasons. V, J and clone size reflect that table, while D and trimming were determined from the DNA. The sample has 150,000 to 200,000 clones on record, around 83% of them singletons. The top ten constitute 1.5% to 2% of the sample.

The cohort was made up of 500 to 850 healthy bone marrow donors. Cohort members were all nominally healthy when sampled, although unrecorded immune exposures were likely present. The donor was CMV seropositive and was included in the group of almost 300 seropositive cohort members. A peripheral blood sample was collected from each donor, and TCR beta sequencing was performed on peripheral blood mononuclear cells. Genomic DNA was extracted from the blood cell samples with the Qiagen DNeasy Blood Extraction Kit. What the work shows at the level of the full study, not this receptor alone: Specific HLA alleles were associated with 16,951 TCR beta sequences at a false discovery rate of 0.05 in a later analysis. Because HLA typing was unavailable for some donors at each locus, only the typed subset was used in association tests. A later genetic analysis associated a missense DCLRE1C variant with V-gene and J-gene trimming of TCR beta chains, and an independent cohort replicated the association. A group of highly shared sequence variants was considered likely to be a technical artifact of the sequencing pipeline. A later analysis found that most CMV-associated TCR beta chains appeared HLA-restricted, with HLA associations seemingly driven largely by CMV exposure. A further reported finding was that TCR beta sequences accurately predicted the HLA-A and HLA-B alleles for most subjects in the first cohort. While some public TCRs were present in many individuals, most TCR sequences turned up only very rarely across donors. In a later genetic analysis, fewer N-insertions in productive TCRs were reported among donors in an Asian-associated ancestry cluster than the approximately 630-donor mean. The presence/absence analyses assumed that sequencing depth was roughly uniform across donors, and that assumption may not be true. When HLA alleles, especially DR and DQ, strongly co-occurred, TCR associations were difficult to assign to individual alleles. In the study, around 160 TCR beta chains were listed as associated with cytomegalovirus. An earlier analysis of around 600 of the donors showed that most TCR beta V segments appeared in productive rearrangements either about 87% or about 30% of the time, which broadly matched IMGT annotations. Because counts were too low, seventeen rarely observed V segments, including chromosome 9 orphons, were excluded from the earlier analysis of several hundred of the donors. In this cohort, only TCR beta chains were sequenced, and detectable features were limited by the absence of alpha or paired-chain data. In a later analysis, the rate of TCR association differed among HLA loci, with DRB1 alleles having the most associated TCRs and HLA-C alleles having the fewest. In a later analysis, HLA-associated TCR beta chains showed more clonal expansion and lower generation probabilities than non-associated chains that were equally common. In both the original and validation cohorts, the classifier was reported to diagnose cytomegalovirus status with high specificity and sensitivity. In vitro tests confirmed that three of the cytomegalovirus-associated TCR beta chains recognize cytomegalovirus antigens. Correlated functional status among segregating V segments might reflect linkage disequilibrium, but an unknown experimental factor could not be ruled out. The only immune exposure information available for the cohort was CMV serostatus. Because the 87-base-pair reads could not distinguish some IMGT-functional V segments, including TRBV6-2 and TRBV6-3, those segments were excluded. Several of the top co-occurrence clusters appeared to be linked to parvovirus B19, influenza, CMV and Epstein-Barr virus, according to a later analysis. The authors suggested that the approach could potentially be extended to other disease states and immunological phenotypes.

The sequence joins TRBV5-1 to TRBJ1-1, with 10 middle bases fitting TRBD1. The sample consisted of PBMCs. This sequence was found in a man aged 40-49 years in good health and CMV-seropositive. The CDR3 protein sequence reads: CASSYGQGVTEAFF. The DNA is as follows: TGCGCCAGCAGCTACGGACAGGGGGTCACTGAAGCTTTCTTT.